The rows below give T cell receptor beta chains drawn from one sample of a study of blood T cell repertoires in COVID-19. Repertoires were generated with immunoSEQ multiplex PCR, while TCRdb's copy carries only in-frame clones and drops some. The data contain fewer than 200,000 clones, about 85% of them singletons. The sample was peripheral blood. These receptors all come from a man in his sixties with acute or convalescent COVID-19. Each CDR3 is given with its conserved first and last residue. D genes are given only for firm matches. The listing skips clone size in some rows; elsewhere it reads once, few, many or a size class.

d_call,j_call,v_call,clone_size,cdr3_aa,cdr3_nt
.,TRBJ1-3,TRBV11-2,.,CASSLDGMGNTIYF,TGTGCCAGCAGCTTAGACGGTATGGGAAACACCATATATTTT
TRBD1,TRBJ2-1,TRBV9,.,CASSYRGSRDNEQFF,TGTGCCAGCAGCTACAGGGGGTCCCGGGACAATGAGCAGTTCTTC
TRBD2,TRBJ2-2,TRBV4-1,.,CASSQGGLAGVGTGELFF,TGCGCCAGCAGCCAAGGAGGACTAGCGGGAGTAGGTACCGGGGAGCTGTTTTTT
.,TRBJ2-1,TRBV7-2,.,CASSFIVDEQFF,TGTGCCAGCAGCTTCATAGTCGATGAGCAGTTCTTC
TRBD1,TRBJ1-5,TRBV7-9,.,CASSLYQGAGQPQHF,TGTGCCAGCAGCTTATATCAGGGGGCCGGTCAGCCCCAGCATTTT
.,TRBJ2-1,TRBV10-3,.,CAIQDYNEQFF,TGTGCCATCCAGGACTACAATGAGCAGTTCTTC
.,TRBJ1-2,TRBV6-6,.,CASSPGQQVGYTF,TGTGCCAGCAGTCCCGGCCAACAGGTTGGCTACACCTTC
.,TRBJ2-2,TRBV18,.,CASSPETDGELFF,TGTGCCAGCTCACCAGAGACAGACGGGGAGCTGTTTTTT
TRBD1,TRBJ1-1,TRBV5-4,.,CASVTGGSMNTEAFF,TGTGCCAGCGTTACAGGGGGCAGCATGAACACTGAAGCTTTCTTT
TRBD1,TRBJ1-1,TRBV18,.,CASQRDRGKLTEAFF,TGTGCCAGCCAACGGGACAGGGGGAAATTGACTGAAGCTTTCTTT
.,TRBJ1-6,TRBV27,once,CASSLRRDTTPLHF,TGTGCCAGCAGTTTACGAAGGGACACCACACCCCTCCACTTT
TRBD2,TRBJ2-7,TRBV11-3,.,CASSLDPTAGGPYEQYF,TGTGCCAGCAGCTTAGATCCCACAGCGGGAGGGCCCTACGAGCAGTACTTC
TRBD1,TRBJ2-1,TRBV4-1,few,CASSQEGQYNEQFF,TGCGCCAGCAGCCAAGAGGGACAGTACAATGAGCAGTTCTTC
.,TRBJ2-7,TRBV11-1,.,CASSGTEQSYEQYF,TGTGCCAGCAGCGGAACCGAACAGAGCTACGAGCAGTACTTC
.,TRBJ1-1,TRBV7-9,.,CAGGGSKTNTEAFF,TGTGCTGGAGGCGGCAGCAAAACCAACACTGAAGCTTTCTTT
.,TRBJ2-3,TRBV19,.,CASRKAGGIDTQYF,TGTGCCAGTAGGAAAGCAGGGGGGATAGATACGCAGTATTTT
.,TRBJ1-2,TRBV12-5,.,CASGLPGGRGYTF,TGTGCTAGTGGTCTCCCGGGGGGGCGCGGCTACACCTTC
.,TRBJ2-1,TRBV3-1/TRBV3-2,.,CASSPSGGRSYNEQFF,TGTGCCAGCAGTCCTTCGGGGGGCCGTTCCTACAATGAGCAGTTCTTC
.,TRBJ2-1,TRBV7-8,.,CASSPVRQVFSYNEQFF,TGTGCCAGCAGCCCCGTTCGACAGGTGTTCTCCTACAATGAGCAGTTCTTC
.,TRBJ1-2,TRBV24-1,.,CATSDPRRNYGYTF,TGTGCCACCAGTGACCCTCGGCGGAACTATGGCTACACCTTC
.,TRBJ1-5,TRBV10-2,.,CASSPQGYSDSNQPQHF,TGCGCCAGCAGTCCACAGGGATATAGCGATAGCAATCAGCCCCAGCATTTT
.,TRBJ1-6,TRBV5-4,.,CASSLQVGNSPLHF,TGTGCCAGCAGCTTGCAGGTCGGTAATTCACCCCTCCACTTT
.,TRBJ1-3,TRBV19,.,CASAGRDSGNTIYF,TGTGCCAGTGCCGGACGGGACTCTGGAAACACCATATATTTT
TRBD1,TRBJ1-1,TRBV27,.,CASSPQTGVITEAFF,TGTGCCAGCAGTCCGCAGACAGGGGTGATTACTGAAGCTTTCTTT
.,TRBJ1-2,TRBV24-1,few,CATSEGGGLAGYTF,TGTGCCACCAGTGAGGGAGGGGGATTGGCCGGCTACACCTTC
.,TRBJ1-1,TRBV14,once,CASSPFRGGTEAFF,TGTGCCAGCAGCCCGTTTAGGGGCGGCACTGAAGCTTTCTTT
.,TRBJ2-5,TRBV11-2,.,CASSFSPRETQYF,TGTGCCAGCAGCTTTTCCCCTAGAGAGACCCAGTACTTC
TRBD2,TRBJ2-1,TRBV4-2,once,CASSHATSGAYNEQFF,TGTGCCAGCAGCCATGCGACTAGCGGGGCCTACAATGAGCAGTTCTTC
.,TRBJ1-4,TRBV11-1,.,CASSFDTTNEKLFF,TGTGCCAGCAGCTTCGACACAACTAATGAAAAACTGTTTTTT
TRBD2,TRBJ2-3,TRBV5-1,.,CASSLHGASGGHSTDTQYF,TGCGCCAGCAGCTTGCACGGGGCTAGCGGGGGCCATTCCACAGATACGCAGTATTTT
.,TRBJ1-5,TRBV5-8,.,CASSLAGYSNQPQHF,TGTGCCAGCAGCTTGGCCGGGTATAGCAATCAGCCCCAGCATTTT
TRBD2,TRBJ2-5,TRBV7-3,once,CASSLGGGETQYF,TGTGCCAGCAGCTTAGGCGGGGGGGAGACCCAGTACTTC
TRBD2,TRBJ2-3,TRBV3-1/TRBV3-2,.,CASSQMVAGGTDTQYF,TGTGCCAGCAGCCAAATGGTAGCGGGAGGGACAGATACGCAGTATTTT
TRBD1,TRBJ1-1,TRBV9,few,CASSVEAGGNTEAFF,TGTGCCAGCAGCGTAGAGGCAGGGGGCAACACTGAAGCTTTCTTT
.,TRBJ2-5,TRBV7-3,.,CASSPDRQETQYF,TGTGCCAGCAGCCCGGACAGACAAGAGACCCAGTACTTC
TRBD1,TRBJ1-6,TRBV5-1,.,CASRSGQGVSSPLHF,TGCGCCAGCAGATCGGGACAGGGGGTCAGTTCACCCCTCCACTTT
.,TRBJ2-3,TRBV5-1,.,CASRRARGSPSTDTQYF,TGCGCCAGCAGACGCGCCAGGGGATCCCCTAGCACAGATACGCAGTATTTT
.,TRBJ1-1,TRBV29-1,.,CSGRRVNTEAFF,TGCAGCGGCCGCCGGGTGAACACTGAAGCTTTCTTT
.,TRBJ1-1,TRBV7-9,.,CASSLTGEGYTEAFF,TGTGCCAGCAGCCTTACGGGGGAGGGTTACACTGAAGCTTTCTTT
.,TRBJ2-2,TRBV6-4,.,CASRKESTGELFF,TGTGCCAGCCGTAAGGAGTCCACCGGGGAGCTGTTTTTT
TRBD2,TRBJ2-2,TRBV5-5,.,CASSREGGELFF,TGTGCCAGCAGCCGGGAGGGCGGGGAGCTGTTTTTT
.,TRBJ2-7,TRBV19,.,CASSIGESYEQYF,TGTGCCAGTAGTATAGGGGAGTCCTACGAGCAGTACTTC
.,TRBJ1-5,TRBV30,.,CAWSVLGESHQPQHF,TGTGCCTGGAGTGTACTCGGGGAGTCCCACCAGCCCCAGCATTTT
.,TRBJ1-1,TRBV6-2/TRBV6-3,large,CASSPGLEAFF,TGTGCCAGCAGTCCGGGACTGGAAGCTTTCTTT
TRBD1,TRBJ2-5,TRBV11-2,.,CASSLGTGELETQYF,TGTGCCAGCAGCTTAGGGACAGGGGAATTGGAGACCCAGTACTTC
TRBD1,TRBJ1-2,TRBV24-1,.,CATSDTGTGHGYTF,TGTGCCACCAGTGATACCGGGACAGGGCATGGCTACACCTTC
TRBD2,TRBJ2-7,TRBV27,.,CASRLTRTSPYEQYF,TGTGCCAGCAGACTAACCCGGACTAGTCCCTACGAGCAGTACTTC